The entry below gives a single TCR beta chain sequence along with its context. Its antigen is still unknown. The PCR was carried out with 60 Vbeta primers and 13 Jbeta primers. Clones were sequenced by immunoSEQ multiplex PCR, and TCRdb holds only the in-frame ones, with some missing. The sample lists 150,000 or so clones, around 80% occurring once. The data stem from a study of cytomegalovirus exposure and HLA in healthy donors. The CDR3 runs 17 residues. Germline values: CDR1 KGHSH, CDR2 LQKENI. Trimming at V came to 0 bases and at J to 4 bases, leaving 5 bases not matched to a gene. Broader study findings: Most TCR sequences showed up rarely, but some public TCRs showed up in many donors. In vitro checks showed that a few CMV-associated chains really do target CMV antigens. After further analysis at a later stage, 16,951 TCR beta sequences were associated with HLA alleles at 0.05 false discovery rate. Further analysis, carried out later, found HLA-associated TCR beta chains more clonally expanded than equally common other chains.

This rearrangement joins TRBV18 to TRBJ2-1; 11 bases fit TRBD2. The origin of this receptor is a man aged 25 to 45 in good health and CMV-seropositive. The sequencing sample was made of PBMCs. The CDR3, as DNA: TGTGCCAGCTCACCACCAGGACTAGCGGGTCCGTACAATGAGCAGTTCTTC. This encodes CASSPPGLAGPYNEQFF.